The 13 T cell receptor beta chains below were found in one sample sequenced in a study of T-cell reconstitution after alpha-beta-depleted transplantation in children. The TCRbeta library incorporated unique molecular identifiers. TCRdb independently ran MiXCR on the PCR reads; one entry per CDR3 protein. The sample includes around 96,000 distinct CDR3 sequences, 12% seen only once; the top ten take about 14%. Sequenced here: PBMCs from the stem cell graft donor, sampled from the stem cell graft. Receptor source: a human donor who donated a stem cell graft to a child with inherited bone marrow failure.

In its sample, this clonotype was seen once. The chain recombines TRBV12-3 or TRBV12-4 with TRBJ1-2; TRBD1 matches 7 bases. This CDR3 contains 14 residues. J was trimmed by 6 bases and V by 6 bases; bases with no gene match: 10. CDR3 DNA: TGTGCCAGCAGCTTGTTTGACAGGGTGGATGGCTACACCTTC. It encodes CASSLFDRVDGYTF.

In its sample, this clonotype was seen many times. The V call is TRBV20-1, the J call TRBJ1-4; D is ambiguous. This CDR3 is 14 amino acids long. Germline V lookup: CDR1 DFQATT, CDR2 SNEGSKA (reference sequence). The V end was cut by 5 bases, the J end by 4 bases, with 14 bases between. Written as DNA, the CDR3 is TGCAGTGCTCCTCCCGACGGTTTTAATGAAAAACTGTTTTTT. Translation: CSAPPDGFNEKLFF.

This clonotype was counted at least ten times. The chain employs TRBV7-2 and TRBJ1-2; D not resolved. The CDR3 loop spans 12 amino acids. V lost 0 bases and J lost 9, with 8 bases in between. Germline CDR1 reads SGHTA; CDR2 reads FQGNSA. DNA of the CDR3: TGTGCCAGCAGCTTAGCCCGCTCAAGCTACACCTTC. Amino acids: CASSLARSSYTF.

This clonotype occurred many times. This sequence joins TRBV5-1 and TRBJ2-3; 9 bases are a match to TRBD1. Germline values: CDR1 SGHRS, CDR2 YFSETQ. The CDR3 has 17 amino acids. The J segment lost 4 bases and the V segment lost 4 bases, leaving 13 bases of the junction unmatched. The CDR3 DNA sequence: TGCGCCAGCAGCCCCCTGGGGACAGGGTCAGGCTCAGATACGCAGTATTTT. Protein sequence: CASSPLGTGSGSDTQYF.

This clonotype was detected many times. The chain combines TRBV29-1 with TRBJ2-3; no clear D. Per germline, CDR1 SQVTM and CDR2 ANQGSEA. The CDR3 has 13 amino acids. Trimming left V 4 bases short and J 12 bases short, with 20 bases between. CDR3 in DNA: TGCAGCGTTGGGTGGTCGGCTAAACTTACTCAGTATTTT. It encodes CSVGWSAKLTQYF.

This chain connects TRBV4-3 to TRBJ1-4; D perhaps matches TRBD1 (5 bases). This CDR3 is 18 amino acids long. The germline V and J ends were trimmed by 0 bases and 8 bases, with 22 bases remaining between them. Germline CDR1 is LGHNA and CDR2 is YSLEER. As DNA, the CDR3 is TGCGCCAGCAGCCAAGAGGCTCCCGACAGCCTGGGCTACGAAAAACTGTTTTTT. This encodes CASSQEAPDSLGYEKLFF.

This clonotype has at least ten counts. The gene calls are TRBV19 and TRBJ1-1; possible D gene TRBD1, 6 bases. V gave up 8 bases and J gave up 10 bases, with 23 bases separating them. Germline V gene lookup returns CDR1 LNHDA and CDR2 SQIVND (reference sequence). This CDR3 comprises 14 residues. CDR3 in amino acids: CASSPVSGATGAFF. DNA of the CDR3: TGTGCCAGTTCTCCCGTGTCAGGGGCGACCGGAGCTTTCTTT.

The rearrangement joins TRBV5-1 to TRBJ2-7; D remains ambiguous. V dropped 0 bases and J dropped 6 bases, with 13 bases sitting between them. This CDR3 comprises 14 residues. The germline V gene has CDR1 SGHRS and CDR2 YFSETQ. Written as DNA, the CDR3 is TGCGCCAGCAGCTTGGGCGCCGGCATGGGCGAGCAGTACTTC. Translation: CASSLGAGMGEQYF.

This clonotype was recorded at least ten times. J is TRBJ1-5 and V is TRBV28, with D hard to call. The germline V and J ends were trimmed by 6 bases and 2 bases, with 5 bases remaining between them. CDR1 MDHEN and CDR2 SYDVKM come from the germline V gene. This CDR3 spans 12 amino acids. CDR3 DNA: TGTGCCAGCAGGGGAGGCAATCAGCCCCAGCATTTT. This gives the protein CASRGGNQPQHF.

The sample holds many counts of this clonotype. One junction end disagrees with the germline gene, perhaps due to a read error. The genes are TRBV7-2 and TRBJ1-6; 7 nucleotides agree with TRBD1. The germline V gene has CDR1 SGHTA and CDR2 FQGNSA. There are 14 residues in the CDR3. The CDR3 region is CASSYADREAPLRF. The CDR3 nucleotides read TGTGCCAGCAGCTACGCCGACAGGGAAGCACCCCTCCGCTTT.

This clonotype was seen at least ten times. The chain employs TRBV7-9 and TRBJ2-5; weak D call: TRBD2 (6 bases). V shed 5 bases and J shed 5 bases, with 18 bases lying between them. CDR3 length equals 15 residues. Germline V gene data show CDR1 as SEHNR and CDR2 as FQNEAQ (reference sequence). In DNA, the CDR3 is TGTGCCAGCAGCCGCCCAGGAGGGAATGGGGAGACCCAGTACTTC. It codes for CASSRPGGNGETQYF.

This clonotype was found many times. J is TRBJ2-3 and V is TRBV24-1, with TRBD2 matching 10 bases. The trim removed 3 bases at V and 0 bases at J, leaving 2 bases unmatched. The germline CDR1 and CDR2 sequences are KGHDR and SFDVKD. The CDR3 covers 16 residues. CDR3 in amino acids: CATSDGAGGSTDTQYF. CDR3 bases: TGTGCCACCAGTGATGGAGCGGGGGGGAGCACAGATACGCAGTATTTT.

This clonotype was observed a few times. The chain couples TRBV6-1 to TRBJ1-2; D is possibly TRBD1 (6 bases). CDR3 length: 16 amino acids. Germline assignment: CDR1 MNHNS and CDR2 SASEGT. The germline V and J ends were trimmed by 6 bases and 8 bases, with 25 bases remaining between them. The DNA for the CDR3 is TGTGCCAGCAGGGGTTCCCACGGGACACAAAGGGACGGCTACACCTTC. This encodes CASRGSHGTQRDGYTF.